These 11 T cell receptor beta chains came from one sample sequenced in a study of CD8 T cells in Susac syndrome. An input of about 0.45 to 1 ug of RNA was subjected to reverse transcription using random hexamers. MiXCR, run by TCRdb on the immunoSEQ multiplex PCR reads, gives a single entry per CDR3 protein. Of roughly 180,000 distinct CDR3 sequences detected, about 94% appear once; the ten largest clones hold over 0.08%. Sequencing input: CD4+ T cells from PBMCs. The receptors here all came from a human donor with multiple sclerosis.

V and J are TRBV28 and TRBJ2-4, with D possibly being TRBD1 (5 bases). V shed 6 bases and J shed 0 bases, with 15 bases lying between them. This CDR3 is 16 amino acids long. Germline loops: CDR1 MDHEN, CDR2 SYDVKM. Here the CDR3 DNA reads TGTGCCAGCAGCTCCAACCGACAGATAGCCAAAAACATTCAGTACTTC. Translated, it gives CASSSNRQIAKNIQYF.

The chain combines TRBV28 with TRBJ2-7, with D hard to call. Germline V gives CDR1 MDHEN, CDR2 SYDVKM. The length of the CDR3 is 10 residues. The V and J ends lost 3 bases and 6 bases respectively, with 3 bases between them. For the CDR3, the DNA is TGTGCCAGCAGTTTGCGCGAGCAGTACTTC. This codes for CASSLREQYF.

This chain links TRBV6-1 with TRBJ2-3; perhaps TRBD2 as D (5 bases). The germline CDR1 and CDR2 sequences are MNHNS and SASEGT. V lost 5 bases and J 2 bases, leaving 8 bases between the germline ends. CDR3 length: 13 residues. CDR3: CASSWEYTDTQYF. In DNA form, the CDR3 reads TGTGCCAGCAGTTGGGAGTACACAGATACGCAGTATTTT.

The chain's CDR3 is CASSPQTGTEETQYF. CDR3 nucleotide sequence: TGTGCCAGCAGCCCGCAGACCGGGACAGAAGAGACCCAGTACTTC. V gene TRBV7-2 combines with J gene TRBJ2-5; 7 nucleotides match TRBD1. The CDR3 is 15 residues long. With V trimmed by 5 bases and J by 3 bases, 9 bases remained unmatched. Germline loops: CDR1 SGHTA, CDR2 FQGNSA.

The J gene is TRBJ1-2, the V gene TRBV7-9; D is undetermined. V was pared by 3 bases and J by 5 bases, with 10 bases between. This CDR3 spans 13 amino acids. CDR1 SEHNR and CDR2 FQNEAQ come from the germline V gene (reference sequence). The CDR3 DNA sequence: TGTGCCAGCAGCTTTATAATGAGTTATGGCTACACCTTC. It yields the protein CASSFIMSYGYTF. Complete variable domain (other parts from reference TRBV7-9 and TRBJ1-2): DTGVSQNPRHKITKRGQNVTFRCDPISEHNRLYWYRQTLGQGPEFLTYFQNEAQLEKSRLLSDRFSAERPKGSFSTLEIQRTEQGDSAMYLCASSFIMSYGYTFGSGTRLTVV.

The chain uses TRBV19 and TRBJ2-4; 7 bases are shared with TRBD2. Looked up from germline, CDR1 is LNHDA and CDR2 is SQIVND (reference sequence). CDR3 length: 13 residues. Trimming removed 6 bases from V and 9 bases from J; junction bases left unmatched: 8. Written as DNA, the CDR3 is TGTGCCAGTAGCGACGGGCGGGAGACCATTCAGTACTTC. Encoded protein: CASSDGRETIQYF.

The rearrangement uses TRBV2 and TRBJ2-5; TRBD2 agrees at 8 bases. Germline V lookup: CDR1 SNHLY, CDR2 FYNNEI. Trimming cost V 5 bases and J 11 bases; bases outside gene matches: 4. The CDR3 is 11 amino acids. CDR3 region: CASSTRGGQYF. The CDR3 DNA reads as TGTGCCAGCAGTACCCGGGGGGGGCAGTACTTC. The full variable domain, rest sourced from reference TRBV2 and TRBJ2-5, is EPEVTQTPSHQVTQMGQEVILRCVPISNHLYFYWYRQILGQKVEFLVSFYNNEISEKSEIFDDQFSVERPDGSNFTLKIRSTKLEDSAMYFCASSTRGGQYFGPGTRLLVL.

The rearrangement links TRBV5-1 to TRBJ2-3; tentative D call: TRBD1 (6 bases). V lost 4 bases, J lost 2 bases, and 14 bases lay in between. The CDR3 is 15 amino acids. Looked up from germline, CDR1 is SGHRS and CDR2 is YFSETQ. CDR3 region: CASSGRTEVTDTQYF. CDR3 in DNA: TGCGCCAGCAGCGGTCGGACAGAAGTCACAGATACGCAGTATTTT.

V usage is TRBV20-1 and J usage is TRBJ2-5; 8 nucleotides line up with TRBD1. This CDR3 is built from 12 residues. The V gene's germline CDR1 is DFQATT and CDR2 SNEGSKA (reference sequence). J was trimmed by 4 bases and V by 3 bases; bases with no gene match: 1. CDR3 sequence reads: CSARDRAETQYF. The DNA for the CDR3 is TGCAGTGCTAGGGACAGGGCAGAGACCCAGTACTTC.

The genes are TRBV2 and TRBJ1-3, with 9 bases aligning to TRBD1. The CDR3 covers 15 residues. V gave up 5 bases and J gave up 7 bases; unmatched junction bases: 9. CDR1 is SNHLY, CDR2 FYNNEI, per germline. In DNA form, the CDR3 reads TGTGCCAGCAGTTCCACAGGGGGCATAAGGAACACCATATATTTT. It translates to CASSSTGGIRNTIYF.

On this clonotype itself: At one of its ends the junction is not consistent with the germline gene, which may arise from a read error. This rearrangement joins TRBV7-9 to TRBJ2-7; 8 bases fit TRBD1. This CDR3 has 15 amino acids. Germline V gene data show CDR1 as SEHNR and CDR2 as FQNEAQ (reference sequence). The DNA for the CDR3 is TGTGCCAGCAGCTCTATCAGGGGGCCACCCTACGAACAGTACTTC. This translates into CASSSIRGPPYEQYF.